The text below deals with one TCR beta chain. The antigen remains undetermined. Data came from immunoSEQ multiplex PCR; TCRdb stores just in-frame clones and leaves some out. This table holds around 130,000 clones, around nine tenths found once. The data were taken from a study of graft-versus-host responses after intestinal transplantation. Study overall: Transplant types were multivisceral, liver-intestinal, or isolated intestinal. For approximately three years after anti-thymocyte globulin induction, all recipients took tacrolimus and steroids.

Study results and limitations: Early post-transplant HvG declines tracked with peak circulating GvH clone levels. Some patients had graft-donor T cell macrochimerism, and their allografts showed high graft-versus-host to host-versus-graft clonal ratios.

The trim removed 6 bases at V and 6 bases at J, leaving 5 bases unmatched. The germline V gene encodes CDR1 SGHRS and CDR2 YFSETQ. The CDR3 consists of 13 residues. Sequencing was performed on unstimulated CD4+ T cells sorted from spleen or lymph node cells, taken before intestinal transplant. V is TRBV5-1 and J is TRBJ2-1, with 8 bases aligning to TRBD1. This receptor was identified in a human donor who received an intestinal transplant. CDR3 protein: CASTPDRGNEQFF. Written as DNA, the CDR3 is TGCGCCAGCACCCCTGACAGGGGCAATGAGCAGTTCTTC. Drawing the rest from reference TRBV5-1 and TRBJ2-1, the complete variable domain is KAGVTQTPRYLIKTRGQQVTLSCSPISGHRSVSWYQQTPGQGLQFLFEYFSETQRNKGNFPGRFSGRQFSNSRSEMNVSTLELGDSALYLCASTPDRGNEQFFGPGTRLTVL.